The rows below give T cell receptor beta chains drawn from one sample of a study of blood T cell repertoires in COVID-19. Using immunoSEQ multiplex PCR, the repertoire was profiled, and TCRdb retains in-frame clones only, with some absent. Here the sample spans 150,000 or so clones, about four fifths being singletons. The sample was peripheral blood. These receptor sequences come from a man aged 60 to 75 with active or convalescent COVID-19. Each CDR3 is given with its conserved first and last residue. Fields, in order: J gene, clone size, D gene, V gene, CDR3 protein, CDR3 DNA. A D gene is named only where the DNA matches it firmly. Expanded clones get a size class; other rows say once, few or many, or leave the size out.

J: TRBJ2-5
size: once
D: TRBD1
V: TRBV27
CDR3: CASSRTGQETQYF
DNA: TGTGCCAGCAGCCGGACAGGGCAAGAGACCCAGTACTTC

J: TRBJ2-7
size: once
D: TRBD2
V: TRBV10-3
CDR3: CAISESPAGISYEQYF
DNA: TGTGCCATCAGTGAGTCGCCAGCGGGAATATCCTACGAGCAGTACTTC

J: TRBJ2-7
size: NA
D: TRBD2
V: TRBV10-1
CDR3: CASRGLAGRRF
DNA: TGCGCCAGCAGGGGACTAGCGGGAAGACGCTTC

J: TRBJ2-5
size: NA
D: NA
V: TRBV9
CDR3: CASSVSLSQETQYF
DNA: TGTGCCAGCAGCGTTAGTTTGTCGCAAGAGACCCAGTACTTC

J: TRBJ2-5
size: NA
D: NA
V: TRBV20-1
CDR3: CSASGGETQYF
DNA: TGCAGTGCTAGCGGGGGAGAGACCCAGTACTTC

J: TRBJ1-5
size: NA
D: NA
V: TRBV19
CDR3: CASRGTLENQPQHF
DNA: TGTGCCAGTAGGGGGACATTGGAGAACCAGCCCCAGCATTTT

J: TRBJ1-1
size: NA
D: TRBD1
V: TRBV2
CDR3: CASLVTGGATEAFF
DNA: TGTGCCAGCCTTGTGACAGGGGGTGCCACTGAAGCTTTCTTT

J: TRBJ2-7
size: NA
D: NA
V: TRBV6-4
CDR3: CASSAPAQRYEQYF
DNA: TGTGCCAGCAGTGCCCCGGCGCAGAGGTACGAGCAGTACTTC

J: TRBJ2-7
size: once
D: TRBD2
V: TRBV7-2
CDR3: CASSFQRGPYEQYF
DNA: TGTGCCAGCAGCTTTCAGCGGGGCCCTTACGAGCAGTACTTC

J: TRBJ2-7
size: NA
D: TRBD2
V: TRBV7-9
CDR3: CASSWGLAGVDEQYF
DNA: TGTGCCAGCAGCTGGGGACTAGCGGGAGTAGACGAGCAGTACTTC

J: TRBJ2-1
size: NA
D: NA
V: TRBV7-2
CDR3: CASSLGPAGHNEQFF
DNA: TGTGCCAGCAGCTTAGGCCCAGCGGGTCACAATGAGCAGTTCTTC

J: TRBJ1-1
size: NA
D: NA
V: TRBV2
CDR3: CASSGSTLANTEAFF
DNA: TGTGCCAGCAGTGGATCCACGTTAGCGAACACTGAAGCTTTCTTT

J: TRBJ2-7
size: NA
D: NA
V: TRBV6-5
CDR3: CASRKQGIHEQYF
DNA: TGTGCCAGCAGAAAACAGGGTATCCACGAGCAGTACTTC

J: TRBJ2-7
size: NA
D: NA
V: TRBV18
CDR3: CASSRLQGRDEQYF
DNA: TGTGCCAGCTCCCGGTTGCAGGGTCGCGACGAGCAGTACTTC

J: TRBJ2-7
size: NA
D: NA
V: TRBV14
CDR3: CASSLRAEQYF
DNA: TGTGCCAGCAGCCTCAGGGCCGAGCAGTACTTC

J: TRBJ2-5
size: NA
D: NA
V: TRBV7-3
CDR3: CASSLTGGQETQYF
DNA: TGTGCCAGCAGCTTAACAGGGGGCCAAGAGACCCAGTACTTC

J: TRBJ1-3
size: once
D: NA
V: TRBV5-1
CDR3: CASSLERLAGNTIYF
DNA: TGCGCCAGCAGCTTGGAGCGGTTAGCTGGAAACACCATATATTTT

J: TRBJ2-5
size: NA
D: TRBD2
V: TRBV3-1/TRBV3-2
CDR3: CASSHEGLAGGSETQYF
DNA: TGTGCCAGCAGCCATGAAGGACTAGCGGGAGGTTCAGAGACCCAGTACTTC

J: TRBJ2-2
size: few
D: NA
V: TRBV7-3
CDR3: CASSSYTGELFF
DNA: TGTGCCAGCAGCTCATACACCGGGGAGCTGTTTTTT

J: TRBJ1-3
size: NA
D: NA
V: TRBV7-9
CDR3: CASTRGFSGNTIYF
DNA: TGTGCCAGCACCCGGGGATTCTCTGGAAACACCATATATTTT

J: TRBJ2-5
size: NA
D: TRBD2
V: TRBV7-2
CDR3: CASSLTGSGRQETQYF
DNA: TGTGCCAGCAGCTTAACAGGTAGCGGGAGACAAGAGACCCAGTACTTC

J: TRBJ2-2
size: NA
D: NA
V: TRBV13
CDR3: CASSTRRRDQDTGELFF
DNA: TGTGCCAGCAGCACAAGGAGGAGGGATCAGGACACCGGGGAGCTGTTTTTT

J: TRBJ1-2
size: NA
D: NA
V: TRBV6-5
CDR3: CATGGSANYGYTF
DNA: TGTGCCACCGGAGGGTCAGCTAACTATGGCTACACCTTC

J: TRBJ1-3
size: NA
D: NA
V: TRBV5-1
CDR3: CASSPLSSGNTIYF
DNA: TGCGCCAGCAGCCCACTGAGCTCTGGAAACACCATATATTTT

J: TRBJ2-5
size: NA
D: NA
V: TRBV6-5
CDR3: CASKNRPGETQYF
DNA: TGTGCCAGCAAGAACCGTCCAGGGGAGACCCAGTACTTC

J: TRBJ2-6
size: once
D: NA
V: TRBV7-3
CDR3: CASSPTSGANVLTF
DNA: TGTGCCAGCAGCCCGACATCGGGGGCCAACGTCCTGACTTTC

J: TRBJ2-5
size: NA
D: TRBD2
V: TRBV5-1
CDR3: CASSIGTSRRETQYF
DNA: TGCGCCAGCAGCATAGGGACTAGCAGGAGGGAGACCCAGTACTTC

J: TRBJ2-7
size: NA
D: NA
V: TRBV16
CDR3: CASSQFQRLSYEQYF
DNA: TGTGCCAGCAGCCAATTCCAGCGGCTCTCCTACGAGCAGTACTTC

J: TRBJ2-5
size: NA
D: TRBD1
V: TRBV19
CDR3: CASSISGQGRETQYF
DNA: TGTGCCAGTAGTATATCGGGACAGGGTAGAGAGACCCAGTACTTC

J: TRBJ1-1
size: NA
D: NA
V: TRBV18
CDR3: CASSPGAREAFF
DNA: TGTGCCAGCTCCCCTGGGGCACGAGAAGCTTTCTTT

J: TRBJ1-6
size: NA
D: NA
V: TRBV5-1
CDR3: CASSAVAGDNSPLHF
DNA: TGCGCCAGCAGCGCGGTGGCCGGCGATAATTCACCCCTCCACTTT

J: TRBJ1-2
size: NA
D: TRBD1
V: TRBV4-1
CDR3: CASSYETGNYGYTF
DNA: TGCGCCAGCAGCTACGAGACAGGGAACTATGGCTACACCTTC

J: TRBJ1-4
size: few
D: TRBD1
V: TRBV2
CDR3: CASSGGQVLATNEKLFF
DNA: TGTGCCAGCAGTGGGGGACAGGTCCTTGCAACTAATGAAAAACTGTTTTTT

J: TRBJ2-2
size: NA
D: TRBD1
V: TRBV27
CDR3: CASSSGTVRGELFF
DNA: TGTGCCAGCAGTTCAGGGACAGTCCGCGGGGAGCTGTTTTTT

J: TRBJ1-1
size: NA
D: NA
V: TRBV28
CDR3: CASSPGNTEAFF
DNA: TGTGCCAGCAGTCCCGGGAACACTGAAGCTTTCTTT

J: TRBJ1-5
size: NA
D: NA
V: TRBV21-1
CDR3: CASSKLSATLPPNQPQHF
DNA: TGTGCCAGCAGCAAATTGTCGGCGACATTACCACCTAATCAGCCCCAGCATTTT

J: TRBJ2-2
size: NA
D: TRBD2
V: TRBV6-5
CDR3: CASSYSEGRGAGELFF
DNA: TGTGCCAGCAGTTACTCCGAGGGGCGGGGGGCCGGGGAGCTGTTTTTT

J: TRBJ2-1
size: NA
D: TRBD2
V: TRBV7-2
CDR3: CASSHDWGLDADEQFF
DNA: TGTGCCAGCAGCCACGACTGGGGACTAGATGCCGATGAGCAGTTCTTC

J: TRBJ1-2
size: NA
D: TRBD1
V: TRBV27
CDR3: CASSLRGQGAKYGYTF
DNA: TGTGCCAGCAGTTTAAGGGGGCAGGGGGCGAAGTATGGCTACACCTTC

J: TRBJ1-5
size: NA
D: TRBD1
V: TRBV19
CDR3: CASSNRGQDGRNQPQHF
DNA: TGTGCCAGTAGTAACAGGGGACAGGATGGGCGCAATCAGCCCCAGCATTTT

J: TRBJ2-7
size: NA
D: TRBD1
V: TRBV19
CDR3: CASSGQGTYEQYF
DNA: TGTGCCAGTTCGGGACAGGGTACCTACGAGCAGTACTTC

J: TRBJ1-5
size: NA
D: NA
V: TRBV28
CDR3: CASSLGGVNQPQHF
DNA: TGTGCCAGCAGTTTGGGGGGGGTGAATCAGCCCCAGCATTTT

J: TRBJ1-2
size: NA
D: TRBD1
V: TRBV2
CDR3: CATHLGGSGYTF
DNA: TGTGCCACCCATTTAGGGGGCAGTGGCTACACCTTC

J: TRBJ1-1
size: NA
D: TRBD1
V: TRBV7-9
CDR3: CASSSPDRAGTEAFF
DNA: TGTGCCAGCAGCTCCCCTGACAGGGCTGGGACTGAAGCTTTCTTT

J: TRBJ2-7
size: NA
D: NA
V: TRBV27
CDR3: CASSLGLGVAYEQYF
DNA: TGTGCCAGCAGTCTCGGACTGGGAGTAGCTTACGAGCAGTACTTC

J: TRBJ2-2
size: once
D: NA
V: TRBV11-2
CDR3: CASSQSGLDTGELFF
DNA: TGTGCCAGCAGCCAGTCGGGACTTGACACCGGGGAGCTGTTTTTT

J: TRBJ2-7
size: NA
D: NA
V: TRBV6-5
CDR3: CAVWAADSYEQYF
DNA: TGTGCCGTCTGGGCAGCGGACTCCTACGAGCAGTACTTC

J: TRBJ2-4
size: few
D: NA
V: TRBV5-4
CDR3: CASSPQKGGGNIQYF
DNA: TGTGCCAGCAGCCCTCAAAAGGGAGGGGGAAACATTCAGTACTTC

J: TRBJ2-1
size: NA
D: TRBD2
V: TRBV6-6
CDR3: CASSYFPSGRGNEQFF
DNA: TGTGCCAGCAGTTATTTTCCTAGCGGGAGGGGGAATGAGCAGTTCTTC

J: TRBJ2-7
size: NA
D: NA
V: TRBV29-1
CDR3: CSVEEVGGGNEQYF
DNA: TGCAGCGTTGAAGAAGTCGGAGGGGGCAACGAGCAGTACTTC

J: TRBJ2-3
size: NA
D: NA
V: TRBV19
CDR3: CASSIAGGTDTQYF
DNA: TGTGCCAGTAGTATAGCAGGGGGCACAGATACGCAGTATTTT

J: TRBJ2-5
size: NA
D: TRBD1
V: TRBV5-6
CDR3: CASSLGQGGTQYF
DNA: TGTGCCAGCAGCCTCGGACAGGGGGGGACCCAGTACTTC

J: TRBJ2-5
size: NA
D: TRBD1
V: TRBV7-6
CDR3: CASSGQGRQETQYF
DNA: TGTGCCAGCAGCGGACAGGGACGCCAAGAGACCCAGTACTTC

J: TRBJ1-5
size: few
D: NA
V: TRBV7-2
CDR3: CASSLAAALGDQPQHF
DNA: TGTGCCAGCAGCTTAGCTGCAGCGCTCGGGGATCAGCCCCAGCATTTT